One TCR beta chain is described in this entry. Treatment in this sample: roughly 18 received Ad26.COV2.S at low or high dose, single or two shots; 5 received placebo; per-sample allocation not given. At day 63 after the first vaccine or placebo injection, samples were drawn. In Boston, the donor was an adult between 18-55 years of age. This record comes from a study of Ad26.COV2.S vaccination and SARS-CoV-2 variants. On the study more broadly: As a participant in COV1001, the donor was in the Ad26.COV2.S trial arm. Dosing was one shot or two shots 56 days apart.

The method was immunoSEQ multiplex PCR; TCRdb's version includes in-frame clones alone and lacks a portion of them. The sample has some 270,000 clones, around nine tenths seen once. The CDR3 has 17 residues. With 4 bases removed from V and 0 bases from J, the gap between germline ends came to 17 bases. Germline CDR1 is SGHDN and CDR2 is FVKESK. The rearrangement uses TRBV14 and TRBJ2-3, with D hard to call. This sequence was found in a person aged 18-65 years who received the Ad26.COV2.S COVID-19 vaccine or a placebo. The sample here was peripheral blood, taken in a trial of Ad26.COV2.S vaccine versus placebo. CDR3 nucleotides: TGTGCCAGCAGCCTTCTCAGAGGAGCATTAAGCACAGATACGCAGTATTTT. This gives the protein CASSLLRGALSTDTQYF.